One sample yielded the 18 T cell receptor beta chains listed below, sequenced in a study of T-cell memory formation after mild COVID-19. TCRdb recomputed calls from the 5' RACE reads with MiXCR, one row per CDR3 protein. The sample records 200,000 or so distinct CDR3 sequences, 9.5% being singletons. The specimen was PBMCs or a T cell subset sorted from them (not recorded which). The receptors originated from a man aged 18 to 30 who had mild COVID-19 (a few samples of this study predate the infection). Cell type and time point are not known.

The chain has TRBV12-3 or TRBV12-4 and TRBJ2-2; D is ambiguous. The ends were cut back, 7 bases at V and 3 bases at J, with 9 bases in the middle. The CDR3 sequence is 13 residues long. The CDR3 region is CASTGLHTGELFF. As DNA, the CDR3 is TGTGCCAGCACCGGGCTGCACACCGGGGAGCTGTTTTTT.

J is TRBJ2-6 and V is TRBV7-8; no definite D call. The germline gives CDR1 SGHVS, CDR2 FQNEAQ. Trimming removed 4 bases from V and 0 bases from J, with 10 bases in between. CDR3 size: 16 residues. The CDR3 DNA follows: TGTGCCAGCAGCTCATTTTACAGCTCTGGGGCCAACGTCCTGACTTTC. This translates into CASSSFYSSGANVLTF.

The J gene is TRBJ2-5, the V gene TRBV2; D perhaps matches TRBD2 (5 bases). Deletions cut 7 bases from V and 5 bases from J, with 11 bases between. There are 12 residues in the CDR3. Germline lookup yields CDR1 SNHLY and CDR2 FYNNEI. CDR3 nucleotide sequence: TGTGCCAGCACCCTAGCACAGGAGACCCAGTACTTC. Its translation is CASTLAQETQYF.

CDR3 DNA: TGCGCCAGCAGCCAAGAAGGCTCCGGGGAGCTGTTTTTT. Protein: CASSQEGSGELFF. The gene calls are TRBV4-3 and TRBJ2-2; no clear D. Deletions cut 0 bases from V and 6 bases from J, with 5 bases between. Per the germline V gene, CDR1 is LGHNA and CDR2 is YSLEER. The CDR3 loop spans 13 amino acids.

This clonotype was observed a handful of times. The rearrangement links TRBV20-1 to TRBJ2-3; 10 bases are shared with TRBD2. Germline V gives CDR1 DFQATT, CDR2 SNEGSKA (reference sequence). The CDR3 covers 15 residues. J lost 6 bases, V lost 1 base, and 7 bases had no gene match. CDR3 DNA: TGCAGTGCTAGAGGTAGCGGGGGGCCGTCCGATACGCAGTATTTT. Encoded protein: CSARGSGGPSDTQYF.

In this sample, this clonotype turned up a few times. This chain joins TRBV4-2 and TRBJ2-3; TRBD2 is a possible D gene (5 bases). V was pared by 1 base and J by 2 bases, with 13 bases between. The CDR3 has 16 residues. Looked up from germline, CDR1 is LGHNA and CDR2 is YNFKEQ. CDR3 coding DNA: TGTGCCAGCAGCCAAGGAGGGCCCAGTGTCACAGATACGCAGTATTTT. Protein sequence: CASSQGGPSVTDTQYF.

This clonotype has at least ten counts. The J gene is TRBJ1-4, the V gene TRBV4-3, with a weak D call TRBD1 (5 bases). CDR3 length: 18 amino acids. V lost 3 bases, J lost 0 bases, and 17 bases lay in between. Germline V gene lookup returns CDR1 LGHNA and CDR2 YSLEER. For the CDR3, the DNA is TGCGCCAGCAGCCACCAACCCCTGTGGGGCGCAACTAATGAAAAACTGTTTTTT. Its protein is CASSHQPLWGATNEKLFF.

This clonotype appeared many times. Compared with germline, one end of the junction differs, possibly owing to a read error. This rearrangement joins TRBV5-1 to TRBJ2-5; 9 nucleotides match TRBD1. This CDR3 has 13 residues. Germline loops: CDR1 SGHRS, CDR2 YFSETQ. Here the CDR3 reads CASSLQGAETQYF. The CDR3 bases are TGTGCCAGCAGCTTACAGGGGGCAGAGACCCAGTACTTC.

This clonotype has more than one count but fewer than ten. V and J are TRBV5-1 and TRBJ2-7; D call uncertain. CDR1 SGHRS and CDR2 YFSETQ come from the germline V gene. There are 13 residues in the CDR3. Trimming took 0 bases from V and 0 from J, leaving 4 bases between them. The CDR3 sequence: CASSLATSYEQYF. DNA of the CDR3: TGCGCCAGCAGCTTGGCTACCTCCTACGAGCAGTACTTC.

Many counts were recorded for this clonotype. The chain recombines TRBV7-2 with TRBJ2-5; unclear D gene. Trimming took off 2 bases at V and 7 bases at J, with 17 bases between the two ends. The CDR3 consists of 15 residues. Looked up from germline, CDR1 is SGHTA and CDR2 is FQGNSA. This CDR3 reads CASSLMVELGLTQYF. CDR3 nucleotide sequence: TGTGCCAGCAGCTTAATGGTGGAACTGGGTTTGACCCAGTACTTC.

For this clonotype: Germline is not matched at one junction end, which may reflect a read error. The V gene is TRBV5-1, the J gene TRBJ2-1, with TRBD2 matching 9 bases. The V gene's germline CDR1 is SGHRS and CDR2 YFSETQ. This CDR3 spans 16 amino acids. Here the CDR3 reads CASSSSGTSFVNEQLF. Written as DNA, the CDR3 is TGCGCCAGCAGCTCCTCCGGGACTAGCTTTGTCAATGAGCAGCTCTTC.

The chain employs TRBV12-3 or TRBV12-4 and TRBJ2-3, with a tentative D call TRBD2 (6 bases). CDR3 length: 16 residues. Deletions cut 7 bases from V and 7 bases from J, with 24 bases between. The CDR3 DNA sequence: TGTGCCAGCACTCCCGGACGGAGGGGTGGGCAAAATACGCAGTATTTT. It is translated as CASTPGRRGGQNTQYF.

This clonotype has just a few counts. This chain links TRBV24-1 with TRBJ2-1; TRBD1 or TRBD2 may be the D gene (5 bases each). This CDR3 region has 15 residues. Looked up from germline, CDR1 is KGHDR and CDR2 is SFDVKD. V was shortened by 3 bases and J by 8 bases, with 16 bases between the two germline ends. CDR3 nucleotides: TGTGCCACCAGTGATAATGCCAGGGATAGCGATGAGCAGTTCTTC. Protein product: CATSDNARDSDEQFF.

CDR3 amino acids: CSASGGIRVRSYNEQFF. The CDR3 nucleotides read TGCAGTGCTAGTGGGGGGATCCGGGTTCGCTCCTACAATGAGCAGTTCTTC. This chain connects TRBV20-1 to TRBJ2-1; D perhaps matches TRBD2 (6 bases). The CDR3 totals 17 residues. Trimming left V 3 bases short and J 0 bases short, with 18 bases between. CDR1 DFQATT and CDR2 SNEGSKA come from the germline V gene (reference sequence).

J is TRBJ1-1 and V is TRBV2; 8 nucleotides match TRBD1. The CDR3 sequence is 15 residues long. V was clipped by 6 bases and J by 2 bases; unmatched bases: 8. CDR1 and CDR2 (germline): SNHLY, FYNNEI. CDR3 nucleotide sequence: TGTGCCAGCAGAGCTCCCCAGGGGGCTAACACTGAAGCTTTCTTT. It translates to CASRAPQGANTEAFF. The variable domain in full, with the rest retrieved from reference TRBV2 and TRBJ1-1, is EPEVTQTPSHQVTQMGQEVILRCVPISNHLYFYWYRQILGQKVEFLVSFYNNEISEKSEIFDDQFSVERPDGSNFTLKIRSTKLEDSAMYFCASRAPQGANTEAFFGQGTRLTVV.

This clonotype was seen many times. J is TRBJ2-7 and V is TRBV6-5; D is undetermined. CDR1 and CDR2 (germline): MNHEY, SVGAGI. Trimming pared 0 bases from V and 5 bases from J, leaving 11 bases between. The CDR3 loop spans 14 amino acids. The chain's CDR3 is CASSYSLDTNEQYF. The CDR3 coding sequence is TGTGCCAGCAGTTACTCTTTAGATACCAACGAGCAGTACTTC.

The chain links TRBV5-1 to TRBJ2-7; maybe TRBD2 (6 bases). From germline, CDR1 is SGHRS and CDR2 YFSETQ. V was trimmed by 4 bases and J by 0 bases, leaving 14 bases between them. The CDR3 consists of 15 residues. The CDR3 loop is CASSPGLLNSYEQYV. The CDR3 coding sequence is TGCGCCAGCAGCCCGGGACTCCTAAACTCCTACGAGCAGTACGTC.

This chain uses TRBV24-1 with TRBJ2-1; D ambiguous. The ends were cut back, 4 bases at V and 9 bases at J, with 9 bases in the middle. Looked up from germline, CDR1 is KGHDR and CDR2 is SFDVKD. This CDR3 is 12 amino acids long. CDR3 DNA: TGTGCCACCAGTGAACGAACGGGTGAGCAGTTCTTC. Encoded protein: CATSERTGEQFF.